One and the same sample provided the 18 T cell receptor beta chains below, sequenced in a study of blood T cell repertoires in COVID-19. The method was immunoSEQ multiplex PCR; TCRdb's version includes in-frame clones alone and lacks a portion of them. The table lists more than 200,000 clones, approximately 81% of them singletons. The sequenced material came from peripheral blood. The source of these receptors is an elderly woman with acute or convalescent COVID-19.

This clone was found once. In nucleotides, the CDR3 is TGTGCCTGGAGTGTGAGAGAGACCCAGTACTTC. Translating gives CAWSVRETQYF. The chain combines TRBV30 with TRBJ2-5; D is unresolved. CDR3 length equals 11 residues. V lost 0 bases and J 4 bases, leaving 3 bases between the germline ends. The germline gives CDR1 GTSNPN, CDR2 SVGIG (reference sequence).

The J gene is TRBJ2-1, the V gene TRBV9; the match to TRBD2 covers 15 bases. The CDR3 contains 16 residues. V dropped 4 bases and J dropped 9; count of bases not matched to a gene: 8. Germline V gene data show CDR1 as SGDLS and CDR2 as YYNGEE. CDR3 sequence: CASSSGTSGRIGEQFF. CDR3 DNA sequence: TGTGCCAGCAGCTCTGGGACTAGCGGGAGGATCGGTGAGCAGTTCTTC.

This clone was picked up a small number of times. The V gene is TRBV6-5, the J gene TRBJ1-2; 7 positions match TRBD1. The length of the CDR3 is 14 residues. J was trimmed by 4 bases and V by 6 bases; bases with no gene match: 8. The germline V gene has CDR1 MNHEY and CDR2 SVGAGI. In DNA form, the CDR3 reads TGTGCCAGCAGCGGACAGGCGGATTCCTATGGCTACACCTTC. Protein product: CASSGQADSYGYTF.

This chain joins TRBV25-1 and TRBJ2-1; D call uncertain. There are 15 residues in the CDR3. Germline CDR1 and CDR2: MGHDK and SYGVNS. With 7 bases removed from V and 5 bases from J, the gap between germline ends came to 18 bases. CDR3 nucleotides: TGTGCCAGCAAAGGTTGGGCCCCCCTGAACAATGAGCAGTTCTTC. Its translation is CASKGWAPLNNEQFF. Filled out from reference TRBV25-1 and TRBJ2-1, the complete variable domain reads EADIYQTPRYLVIGTGKKITLECSQTMGHDKMYWYQQDPGMELHLIHYSYGVNSTEKGDLSSESTVSRIRTEHFPLTLESARPSHTSQYLCASKGWAPLNNEQFFGPGTRLTVL.

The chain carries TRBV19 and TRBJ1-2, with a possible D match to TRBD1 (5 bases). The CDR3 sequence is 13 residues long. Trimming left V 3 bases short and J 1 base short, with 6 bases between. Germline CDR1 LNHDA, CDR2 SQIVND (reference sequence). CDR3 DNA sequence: TGTGCCAGTAGTATGGGGGGTAACTATGGCTACACCTTC. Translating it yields CASSMGGNYGYTF. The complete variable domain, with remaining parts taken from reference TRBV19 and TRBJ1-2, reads DGGITQSPKYLFRKEGQNVTLSCEQNLNHDAMYWYRQDPGQGLRLIYYSQIVNDFQKGDIAEGYSVSREKKESFPLTVTSAQKNPTAFYLCASSMGGNYGYTFGSGTRLTVV.

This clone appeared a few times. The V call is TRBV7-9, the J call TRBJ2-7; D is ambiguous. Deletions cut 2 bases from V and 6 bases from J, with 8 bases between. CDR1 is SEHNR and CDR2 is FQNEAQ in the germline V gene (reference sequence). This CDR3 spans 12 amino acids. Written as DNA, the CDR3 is TGTGCCAGCAGCTTATCAGGTGGCGAGCAGTACTTC. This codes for CASSLSGGEQYF.

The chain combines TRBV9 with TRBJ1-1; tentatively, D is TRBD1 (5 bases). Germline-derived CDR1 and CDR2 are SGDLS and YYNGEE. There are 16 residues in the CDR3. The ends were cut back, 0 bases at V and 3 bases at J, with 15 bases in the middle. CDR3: CASSVGSLGTHTEAFF. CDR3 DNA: TGTGCCAGCAGCGTAGGGAGCCTGGGGACTCACACTGAAGCTTTCTTT. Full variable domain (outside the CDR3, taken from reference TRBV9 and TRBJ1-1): DSGVTQTPKHLITATGQRVTLRCSPRSGDLSVYWYQQSLDQGLQFLIQYYNGEERAKGNILERFSAQQFPDLHSELNLSSLELGDSALYFCASSVGSLGTHTEAFFGQGTRLTVV.

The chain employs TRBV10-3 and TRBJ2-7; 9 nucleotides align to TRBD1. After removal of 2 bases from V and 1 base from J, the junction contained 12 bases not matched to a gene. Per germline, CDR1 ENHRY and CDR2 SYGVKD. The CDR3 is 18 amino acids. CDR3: CAISEVPLTGTGSYEQYF. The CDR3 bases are TGTGCCATCAGTGAGGTCCCTCTAACCGGGACAGGGTCCTACGAGCAGTACTTC.

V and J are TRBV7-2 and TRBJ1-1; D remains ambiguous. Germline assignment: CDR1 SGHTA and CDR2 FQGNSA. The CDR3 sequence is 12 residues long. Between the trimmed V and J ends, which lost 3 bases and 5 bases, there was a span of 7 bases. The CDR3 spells CASSLRWTEAFF. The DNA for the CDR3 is TGTGCCAGCAGCTTGAGGTGGACTGAAGCTTTCTTT.

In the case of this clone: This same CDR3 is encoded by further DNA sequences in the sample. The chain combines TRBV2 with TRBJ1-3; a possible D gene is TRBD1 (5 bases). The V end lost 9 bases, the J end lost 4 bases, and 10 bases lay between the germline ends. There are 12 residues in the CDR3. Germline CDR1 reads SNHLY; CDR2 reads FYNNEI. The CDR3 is CARKGSGNTIYF. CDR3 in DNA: TGTGCCAGGAAGGGGTCCGGAAACACCATATATTTT.

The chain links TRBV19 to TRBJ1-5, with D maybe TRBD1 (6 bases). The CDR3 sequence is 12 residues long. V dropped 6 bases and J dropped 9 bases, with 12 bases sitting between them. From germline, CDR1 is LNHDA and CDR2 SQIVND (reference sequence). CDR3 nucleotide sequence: TGTGCCAGTAGAACAGGGATAGGGCCCCAGCATTTT. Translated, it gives CASRTGIGPQHF.

CDR3 in DNA: TGTGCCAGCAGCTTAGCGGGTGAAGCTTTCTTT. Its translation is CASSLAGEAFF. The chain is built from TRBV11-2 and TRBJ1-1; D gene unclear. The V and J ends lost 1 base and 7 bases respectively, with 4 bases between them. Germline values: CDR1 SGHAT, CDR2 FQNNGV. There are 11 residues in the CDR3.

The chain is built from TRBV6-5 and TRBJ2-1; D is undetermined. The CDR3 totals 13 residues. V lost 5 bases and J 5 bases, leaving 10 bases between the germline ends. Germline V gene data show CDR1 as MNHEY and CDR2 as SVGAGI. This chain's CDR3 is CASSHQLHNEQFF. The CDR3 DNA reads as TGTGCCAGCAGTCATCAACTCCACAATGAGCAGTTCTTC.

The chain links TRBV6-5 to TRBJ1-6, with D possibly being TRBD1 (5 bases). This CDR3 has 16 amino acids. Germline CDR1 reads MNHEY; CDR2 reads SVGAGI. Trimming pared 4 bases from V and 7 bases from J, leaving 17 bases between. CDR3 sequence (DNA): TGTGCCAGCAGTTCCGAAGAAGGGGTTAGAAATTCACCCCTCCACTTT. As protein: CASSSEEGVRNSPLHF.

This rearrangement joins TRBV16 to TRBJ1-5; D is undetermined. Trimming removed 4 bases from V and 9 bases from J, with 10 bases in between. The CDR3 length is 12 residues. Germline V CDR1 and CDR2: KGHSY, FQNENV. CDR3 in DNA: TGTGCCAGCAGCCCCCGAGAGCTGCCCCAGCATTTT. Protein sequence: CASSPRELPQHF.

The CDR3 sequence is CASSVGQGVGETQYF. The CDR3 nucleotides read TGTGCCAGCAGCGTAGGACAGGGTGTGGGGGAGACCCAGTACTTC. The V gene is TRBV9, the J gene TRBJ2-5; the match to TRBD1 covers 7 bases. The J segment lost 5 bases and the V segment lost 0 bases, leaving 7 bases of the junction unmatched. Per the germline V gene, CDR1 is SGDLS and CDR2 is YYNGEE. CDR3 length equals 15 residues.

CDR3 in DNA: TGTGCCACCAAACCGTGGACTGCCCTCTCCTACGAGCAGTACTTC. Its protein is CATKPWTALSYEQYF. The V call is TRBV6-5, the J call TRBJ2-7; D is perhaps TRBD2 (5 bases). This CDR3 is 15 amino acids long. With 10 bases removed from V and 0 bases from J, the gap between germline ends came to 19 bases. The germline V gene has CDR1 MNHEY and CDR2 SVGAGI.

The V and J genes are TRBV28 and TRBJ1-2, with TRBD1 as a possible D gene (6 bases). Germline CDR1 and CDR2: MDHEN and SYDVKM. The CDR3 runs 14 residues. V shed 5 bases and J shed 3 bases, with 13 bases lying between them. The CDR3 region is CASSTQGPDYGYTF. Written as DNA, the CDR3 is TGTGCCAGCAGTACCCAGGGGCCCGACTATGGCTACACCTTC.